This TCR beta chain was sequenced for a study of control samples from healthy donors and cancer patients. This clone was counted once. Trimming at V came to 5 bases and at J to 2 bases, leaving 2 bases not matched to a gene. This CDR3 has 14 amino acids. The germline V gene encodes CDR1 LNHDA and CDR2 SQIVND (reference sequence). Clones were read by immunoSEQ multiplex PCR, and TCRdb kept only the in-frame ones, dropping some. This sample has 200,000 to 250,000 clones; about 95% occur once, and the top ten carry over 1.2%. V and J are TRBV19 and TRBJ1-5, with 8 bases matching TRBD1. The sequenced sample consisted of blood. The receptor was isolated from a man aged 50 to 60 in good health. This CDR3 is CASSADRGNQPQHF. For the CDR3, the DNA is TGTGCCAGTAGTGCGGACAGGGGCAATCAGCCCCAGCATTTT.